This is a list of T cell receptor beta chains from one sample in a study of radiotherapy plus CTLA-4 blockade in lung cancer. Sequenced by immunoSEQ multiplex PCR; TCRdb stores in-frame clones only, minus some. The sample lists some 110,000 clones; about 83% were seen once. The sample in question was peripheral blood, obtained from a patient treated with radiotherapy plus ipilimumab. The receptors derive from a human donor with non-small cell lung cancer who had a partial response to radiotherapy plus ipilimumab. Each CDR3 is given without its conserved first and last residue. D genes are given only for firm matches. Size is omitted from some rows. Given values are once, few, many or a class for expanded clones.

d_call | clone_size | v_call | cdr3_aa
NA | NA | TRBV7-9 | ASSLPRLGRLQETQY
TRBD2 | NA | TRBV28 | ASSLLSGRNEQF
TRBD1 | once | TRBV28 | ASSYKTGTALYEQY
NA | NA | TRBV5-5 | ASSLAGSYGYT
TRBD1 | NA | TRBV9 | ASSAGQGNYGYT
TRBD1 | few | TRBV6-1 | ASSDLTGGY
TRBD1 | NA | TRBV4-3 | ASSQGTGKQY
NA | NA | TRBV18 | ASSPPEGTSGANVLT
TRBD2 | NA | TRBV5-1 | ASSLRLAGASYNEQF
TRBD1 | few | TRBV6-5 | ASLGRGLQETQY
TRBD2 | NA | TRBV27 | ASSKLAGAYNEQF